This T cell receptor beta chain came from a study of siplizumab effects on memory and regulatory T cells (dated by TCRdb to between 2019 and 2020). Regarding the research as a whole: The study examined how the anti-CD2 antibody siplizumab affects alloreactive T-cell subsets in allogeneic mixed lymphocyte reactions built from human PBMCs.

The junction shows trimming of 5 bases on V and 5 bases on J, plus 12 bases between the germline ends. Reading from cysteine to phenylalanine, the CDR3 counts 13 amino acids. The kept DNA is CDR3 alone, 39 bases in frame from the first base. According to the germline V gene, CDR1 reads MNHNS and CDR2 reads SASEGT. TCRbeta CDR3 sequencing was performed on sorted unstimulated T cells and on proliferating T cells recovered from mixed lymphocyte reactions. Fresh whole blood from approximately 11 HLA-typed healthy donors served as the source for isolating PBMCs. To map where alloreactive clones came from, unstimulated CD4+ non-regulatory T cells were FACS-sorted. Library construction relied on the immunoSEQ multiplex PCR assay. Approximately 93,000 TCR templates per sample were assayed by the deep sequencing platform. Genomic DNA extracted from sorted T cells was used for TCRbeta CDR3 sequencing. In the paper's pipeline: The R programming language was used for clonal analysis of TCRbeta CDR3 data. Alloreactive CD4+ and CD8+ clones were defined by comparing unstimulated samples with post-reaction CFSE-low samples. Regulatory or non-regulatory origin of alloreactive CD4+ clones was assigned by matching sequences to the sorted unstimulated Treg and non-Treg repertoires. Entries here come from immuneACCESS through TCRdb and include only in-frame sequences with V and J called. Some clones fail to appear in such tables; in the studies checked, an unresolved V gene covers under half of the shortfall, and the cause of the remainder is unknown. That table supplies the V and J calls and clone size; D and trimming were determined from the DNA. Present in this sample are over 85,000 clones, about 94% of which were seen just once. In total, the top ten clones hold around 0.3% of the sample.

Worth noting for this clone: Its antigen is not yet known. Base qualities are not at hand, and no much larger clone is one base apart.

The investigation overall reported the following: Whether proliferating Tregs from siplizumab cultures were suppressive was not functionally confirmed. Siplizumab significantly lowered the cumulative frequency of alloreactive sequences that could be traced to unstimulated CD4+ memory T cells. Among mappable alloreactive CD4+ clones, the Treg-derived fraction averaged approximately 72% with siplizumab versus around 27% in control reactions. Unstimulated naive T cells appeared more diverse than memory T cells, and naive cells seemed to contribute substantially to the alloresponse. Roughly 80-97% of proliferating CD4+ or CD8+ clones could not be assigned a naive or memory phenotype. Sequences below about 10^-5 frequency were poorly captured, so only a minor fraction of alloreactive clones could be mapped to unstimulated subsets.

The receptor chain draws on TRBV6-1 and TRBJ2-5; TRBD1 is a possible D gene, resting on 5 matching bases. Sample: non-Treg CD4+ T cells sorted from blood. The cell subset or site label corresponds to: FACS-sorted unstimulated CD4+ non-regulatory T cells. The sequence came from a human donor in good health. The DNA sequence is TGTGCCAGCAGTAGCAGGGATTTGGAGACCCAGTACTTC. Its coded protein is CASSSRDLETQYF.